This TCR beta chain is from a study of regulatory T cells in long-lasting Graves disease. The CDR3 length is 13 residues. Trimming pared 5 bases from V and 2 bases from J, leaving 8 bases between. Germline V CDR1 and CDR2: SGHAT, FQNNGV. Time point here: newly diagnosed GD, antithyroid drugs for less than 3 months. PBMC-extracted RNA yielded the TCR library. Library construction for TCR beta used iRepertoire HTBI primers and Arm-PCR of CDR3 regions. TCRdb analysed the multiplex PCR reads with MiXCR anew, one entry per CDR3 protein. The sample yields 200,000 to 300,000 distinct CDR3 sequences, about 19% seen once.

This receptor was identified in a female donor with Graves disease. The chain links TRBV11-2 to TRBJ2-3, with D uncertain. The starting material was peripheral blood mononuclear cells (PBMCs), obtained at new diagnosis, from a patient treated with antithyroid drugs. The CDR3 loop is CASSIPSTDTQYF. The DNA for the CDR3 is TGTGCCAGCAGCATCCCATCCACAGATACGCAGTATTTT.